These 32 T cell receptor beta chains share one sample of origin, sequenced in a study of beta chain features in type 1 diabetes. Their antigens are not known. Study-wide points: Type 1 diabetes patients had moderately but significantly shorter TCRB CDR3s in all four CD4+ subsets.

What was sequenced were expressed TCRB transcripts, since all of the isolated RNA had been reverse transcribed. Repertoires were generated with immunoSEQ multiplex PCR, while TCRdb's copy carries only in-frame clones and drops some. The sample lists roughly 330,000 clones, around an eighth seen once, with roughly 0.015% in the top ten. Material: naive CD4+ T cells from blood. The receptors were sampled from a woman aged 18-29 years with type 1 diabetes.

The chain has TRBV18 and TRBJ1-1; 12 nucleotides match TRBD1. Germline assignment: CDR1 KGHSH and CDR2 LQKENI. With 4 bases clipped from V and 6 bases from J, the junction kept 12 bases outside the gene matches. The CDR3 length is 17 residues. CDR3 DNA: TGTGCCAGCTCACTCACGACGGGACAGGGGGCTGTCCCTGAAGCTTTCTTT. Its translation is CASSLTTGQGAVPEAFF.

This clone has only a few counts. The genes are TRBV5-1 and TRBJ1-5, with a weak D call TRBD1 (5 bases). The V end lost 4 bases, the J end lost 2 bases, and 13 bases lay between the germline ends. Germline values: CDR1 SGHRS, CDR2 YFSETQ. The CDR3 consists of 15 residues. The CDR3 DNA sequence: TGCGCCAGCAGCCCTGGACACGTTGGCAATCAGCCCCAGCATTTT. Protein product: CASSPGHVGNQPQHF. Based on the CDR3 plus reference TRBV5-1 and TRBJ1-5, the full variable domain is KAGVTQTPRYLIKTRGQQVTLSCSPISGHRSVSWYQQTPGQGLQFLFEYFSETQRNKGNFPGRFSGRQFSNSRSEMNVSTLELGDSALYLCASSPGHVGNQPQHFGDGTRLSIL.

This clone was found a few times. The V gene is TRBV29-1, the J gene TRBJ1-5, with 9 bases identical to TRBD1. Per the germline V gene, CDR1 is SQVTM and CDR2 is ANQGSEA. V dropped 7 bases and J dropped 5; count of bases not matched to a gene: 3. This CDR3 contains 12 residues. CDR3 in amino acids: CSAGTGYQPQHF. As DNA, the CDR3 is TGCAGCGCCGGGACAGGGTATCAGCCCCAGCATTTT.

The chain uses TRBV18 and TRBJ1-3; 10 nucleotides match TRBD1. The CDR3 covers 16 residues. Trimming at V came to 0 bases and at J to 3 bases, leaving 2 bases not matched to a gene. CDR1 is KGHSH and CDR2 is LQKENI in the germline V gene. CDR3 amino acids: CASSPPGQGSGNTIYF. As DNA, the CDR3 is TGTGCCAGCTCACCACCGGGACAGGGGAGTGGAAACACCATATATTTT. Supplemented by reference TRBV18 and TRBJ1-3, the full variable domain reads NAGVMQNPRHLVRRRGQEARLRCSPMKGHSHVYWYRQLPEEGLKFMVYLQKENIIDESGMPKERFSAEFPKEGPSILRIQQVVRGDSAAYFCASSPPGQGSGNTIYFGEGSWLTVV.

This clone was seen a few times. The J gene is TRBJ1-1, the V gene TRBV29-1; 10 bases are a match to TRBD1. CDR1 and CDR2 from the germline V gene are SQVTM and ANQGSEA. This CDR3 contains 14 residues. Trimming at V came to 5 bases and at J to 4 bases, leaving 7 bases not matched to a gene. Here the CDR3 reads CSVRVGQGVTEAFF. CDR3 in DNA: TGCAGCGTTAGGGTCGGACAGGGGGTCACTGAAGCTTTCTTT.

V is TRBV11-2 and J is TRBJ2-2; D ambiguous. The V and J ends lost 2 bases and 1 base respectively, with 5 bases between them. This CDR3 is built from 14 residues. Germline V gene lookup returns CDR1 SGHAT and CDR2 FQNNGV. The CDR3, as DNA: TGTGCCAGCAGCTTAACCAGGAACACCGGGGAGCTGTTTTTT. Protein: CASSLTRNTGELFF.

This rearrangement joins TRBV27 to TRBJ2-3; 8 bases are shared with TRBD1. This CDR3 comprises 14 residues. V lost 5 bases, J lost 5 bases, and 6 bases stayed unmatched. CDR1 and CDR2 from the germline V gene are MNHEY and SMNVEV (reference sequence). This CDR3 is CASSNRGLGDTQYF. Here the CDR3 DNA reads TGTGCCAGCAGTAACAGGGGGTTGGGAGATACGCAGTATTTT.

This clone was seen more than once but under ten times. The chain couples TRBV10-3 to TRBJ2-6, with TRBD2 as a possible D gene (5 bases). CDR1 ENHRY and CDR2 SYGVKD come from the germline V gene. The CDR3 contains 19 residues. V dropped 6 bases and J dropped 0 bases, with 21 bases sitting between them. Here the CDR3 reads CAISNSRFAGDSGANVLTF. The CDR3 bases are TGTGCCATCAGCAATTCGCGGTTCGCGGGTGACTCTGGGGCCAACGTCCTGACTTTC.

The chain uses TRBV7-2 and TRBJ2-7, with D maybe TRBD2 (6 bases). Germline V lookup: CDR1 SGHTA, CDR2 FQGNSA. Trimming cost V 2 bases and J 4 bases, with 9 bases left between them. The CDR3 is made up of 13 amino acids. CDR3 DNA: TGTGCCAGCAGCTTATTGCGGGGTTACGAGCAGTACGTC. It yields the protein CASSLLRGYEQYV.

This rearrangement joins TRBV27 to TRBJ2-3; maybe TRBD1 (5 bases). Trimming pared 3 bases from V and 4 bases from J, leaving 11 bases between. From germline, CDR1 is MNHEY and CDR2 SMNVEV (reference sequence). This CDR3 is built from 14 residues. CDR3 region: CASSFAGFADTQYF. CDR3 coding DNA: TGTGCCAGCAGTTTCGCAGGGTTTGCAGATACGCAGTATTTT.

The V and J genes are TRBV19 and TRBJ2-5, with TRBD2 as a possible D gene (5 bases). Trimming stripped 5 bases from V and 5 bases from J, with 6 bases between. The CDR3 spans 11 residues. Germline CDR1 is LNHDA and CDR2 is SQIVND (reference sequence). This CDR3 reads CASSRGETQYF. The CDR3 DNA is TGTGCCAGTAGTCGGGGTGAGACCCAGTACTTC.

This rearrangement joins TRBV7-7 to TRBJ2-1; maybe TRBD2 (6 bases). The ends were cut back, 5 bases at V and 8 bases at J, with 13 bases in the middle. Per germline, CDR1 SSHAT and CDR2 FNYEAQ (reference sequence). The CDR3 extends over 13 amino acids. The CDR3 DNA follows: TGTGCCAGCAGCCCCAGACTAGACTATGAGCAGTTCTTC. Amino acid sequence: CASSPRLDYEQFF.

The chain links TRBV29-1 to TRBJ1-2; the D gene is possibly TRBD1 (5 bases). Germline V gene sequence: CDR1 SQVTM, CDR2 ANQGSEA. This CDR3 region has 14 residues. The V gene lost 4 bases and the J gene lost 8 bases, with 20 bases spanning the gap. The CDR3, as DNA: TGCAGCGTTGCACAGGCGGCTGGGGTCTGGGGCTACACCTTC. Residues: CSVAQAAGVWGYTF.

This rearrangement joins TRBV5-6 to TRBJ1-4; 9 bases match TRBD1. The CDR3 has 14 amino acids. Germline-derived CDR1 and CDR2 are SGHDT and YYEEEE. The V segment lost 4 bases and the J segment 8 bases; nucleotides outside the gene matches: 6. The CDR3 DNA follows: TGTGCCAGCAGCCCGGGACAGGGAGGGGAAAAACTGTTTTTT. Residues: CASSPGQGGEKLFF.

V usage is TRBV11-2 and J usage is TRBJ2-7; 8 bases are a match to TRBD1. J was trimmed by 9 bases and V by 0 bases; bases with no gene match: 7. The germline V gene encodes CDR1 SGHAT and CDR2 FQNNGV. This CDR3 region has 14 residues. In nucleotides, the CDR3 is TGTGCCAGCAGCTTAGAGCAGGGGGCAATCGCGCAGTACGTC. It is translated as CASSLEQGAIAQYV.

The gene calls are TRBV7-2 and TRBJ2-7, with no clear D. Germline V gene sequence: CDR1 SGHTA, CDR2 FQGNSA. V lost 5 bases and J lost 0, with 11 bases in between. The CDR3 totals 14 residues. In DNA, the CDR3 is TGTGCCAGCAGCCCTAGAGGCGCCTCCTACGAGCAGTACTTC. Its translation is CASSPRGASYEQYF.

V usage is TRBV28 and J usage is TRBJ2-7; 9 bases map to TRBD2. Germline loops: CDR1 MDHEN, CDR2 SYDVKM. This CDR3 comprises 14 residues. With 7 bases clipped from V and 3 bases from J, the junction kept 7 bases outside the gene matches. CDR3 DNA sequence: TGTGCCAGCACTACCTTTAGCGGGGGCTACGAGCAGTACTTC. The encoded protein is CASTTFSGGYEQYF.

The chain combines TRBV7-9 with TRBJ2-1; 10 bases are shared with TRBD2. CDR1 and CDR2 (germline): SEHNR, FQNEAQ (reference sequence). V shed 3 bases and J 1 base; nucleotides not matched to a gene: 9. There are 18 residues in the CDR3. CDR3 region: CASSFSSGSSGSYNEQFF. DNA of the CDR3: TGTGCCAGCAGCTTTTCTAGCGGGAGTTCGGGGTCCTACAATGAGCAGTTCTTC.

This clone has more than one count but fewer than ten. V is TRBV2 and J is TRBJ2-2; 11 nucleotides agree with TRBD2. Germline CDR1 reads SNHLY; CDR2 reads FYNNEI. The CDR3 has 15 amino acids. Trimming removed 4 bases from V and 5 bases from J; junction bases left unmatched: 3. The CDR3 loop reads CASSGLAGLTGELFF. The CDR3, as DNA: TGTGCCAGCAGTGGACTAGCGGGGCTTACCGGGGAGCTGTTTTTT.

Written as DNA, the CDR3 is TGTGCCAGCTCACCACCTTCTTTTTACGGGGGTCACAATGAGCAGTTCTTC. Translated, it gives CASSPPSFYGGHNEQFF. The chain couples TRBV18 to TRBJ2-1; possibly TRBD2 for D (6 bases). CDR3 length: 17 residues. Trimming pared 0 bases from V and 5 bases from J, leaving 17 bases between. Germline V gives CDR1 KGHSH, CDR2 LQKENI. Together with reference TRBV18 and TRBJ2-1, the CDR3 gives the full variable domain: NAGVMQNPRHLVRRRGQEARLRCSPMKGHSHVYWYRQLPEEGLKFMVYLQKENIIDESGMPKERFSAEFPKEGPSILRIQQVVRGDSAAYFCASSPPSFYGGHNEQFFGPGTRLTVL.

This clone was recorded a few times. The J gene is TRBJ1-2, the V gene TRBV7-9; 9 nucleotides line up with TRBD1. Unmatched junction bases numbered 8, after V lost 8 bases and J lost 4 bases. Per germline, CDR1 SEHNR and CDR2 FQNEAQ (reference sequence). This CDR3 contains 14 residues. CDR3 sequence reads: CASQTGGRPYGYTF. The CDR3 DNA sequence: TGTGCCAGCCAAACAGGGGGCCGCCCCTATGGCTACACCTTC.

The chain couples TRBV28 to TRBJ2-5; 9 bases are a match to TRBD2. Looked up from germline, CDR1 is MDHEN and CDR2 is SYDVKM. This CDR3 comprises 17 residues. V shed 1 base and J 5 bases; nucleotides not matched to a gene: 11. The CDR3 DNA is TGTGCCAGCAGTTTATACGGCGGGAGGGCCTCATGGGAGACCCAGTACTTC. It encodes CASSLYGGRASWETQYF.

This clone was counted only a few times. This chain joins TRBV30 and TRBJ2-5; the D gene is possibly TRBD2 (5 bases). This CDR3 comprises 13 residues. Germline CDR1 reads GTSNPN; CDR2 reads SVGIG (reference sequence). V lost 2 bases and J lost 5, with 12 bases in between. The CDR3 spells CAWSPHSGETQYF. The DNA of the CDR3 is TGTGCCTGGAGTCCACATTCGGGGGAGACCCAGTACTTC.

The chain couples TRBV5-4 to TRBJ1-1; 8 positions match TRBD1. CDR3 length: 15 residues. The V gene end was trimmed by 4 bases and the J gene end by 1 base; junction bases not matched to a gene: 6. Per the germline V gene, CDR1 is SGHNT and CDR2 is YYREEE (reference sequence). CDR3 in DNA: TGTGCCAGCAGCCCGTGGCAGGGGGCGAACACTGAAGCTTTCTTT. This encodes CASSPWQGANTEAFF.

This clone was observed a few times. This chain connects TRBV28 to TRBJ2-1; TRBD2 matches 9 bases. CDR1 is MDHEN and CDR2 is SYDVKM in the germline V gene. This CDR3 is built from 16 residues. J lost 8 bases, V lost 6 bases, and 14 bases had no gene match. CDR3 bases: TGTGCCAGCAGCCCCCCGGGGCTAGCGGGAAGGTATGAGCAGTTCTTC. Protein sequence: CASSPPGLAGRYEQFF.

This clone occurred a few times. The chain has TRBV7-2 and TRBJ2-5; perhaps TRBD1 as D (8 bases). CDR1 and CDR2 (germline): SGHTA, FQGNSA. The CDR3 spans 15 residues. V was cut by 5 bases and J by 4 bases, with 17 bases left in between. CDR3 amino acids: CASSLQTGEGETQYF. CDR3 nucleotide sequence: TGTGCCAGCAGCCTCCAGACAGGGGAGGGAGAGACCCAGTACTTC. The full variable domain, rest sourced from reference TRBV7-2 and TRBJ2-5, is GAGVSQSPSNKVTEKGKDVELRCDPISGHTALYWYRQSLGQGLEFLIYFQGNSAPDKSGLPSDRFSAERTGGSVSTLTIQRTQQEDSAVYLCASSLQTGEGETQYFGPGTRLLVL.

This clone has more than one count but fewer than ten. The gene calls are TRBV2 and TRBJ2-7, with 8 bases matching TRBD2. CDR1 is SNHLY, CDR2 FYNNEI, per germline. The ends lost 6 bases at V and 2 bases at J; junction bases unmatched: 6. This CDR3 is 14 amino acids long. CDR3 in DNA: TGTGCCAGCAGCTCGGGGGGGCAAGCCTACGAGCAGTACTTC. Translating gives CASSSGGQAYEQYF.

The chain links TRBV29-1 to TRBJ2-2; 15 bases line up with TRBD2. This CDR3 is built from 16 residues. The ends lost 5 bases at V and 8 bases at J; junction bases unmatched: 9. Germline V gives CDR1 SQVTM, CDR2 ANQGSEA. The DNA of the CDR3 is TGCAGCGTTCGTAGGACTAGCGGGAGGGGTGCAGGGGAGCTGTTTTTT. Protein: CSVRRTSGRGAGELFF.

The CDR3 region is CASSTWTSRGETQYF. DNA of the CDR3: TGTGCCAGCAGTACATGGACTAGCCGAGGAGAGACCCAGTACTTC. The chain couples TRBV27 to TRBJ2-5, with 8 bases lining up with TRBD2. Losses at the gene ends were 5 bases for V and 4 bases for J; bases not matched to a gene: 9. The V gene's germline CDR1 is MNHEY and CDR2 SMNVEV (reference sequence). There are 15 residues in the CDR3.

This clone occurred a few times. The CDR3 sequence: CASSVDEAGRADTQYF. CDR3 bases: TGTGCCAGCAGCGTAGATGAAGCGGGGCGGGCGGATACGCAGTATTTT. The rearrangement uses TRBV9 and TRBJ2-3, with 7 bases aligning to TRBD2. The CDR3 totals 16 residues. Trimming cost V 0 bases and J 6 bases; bases outside gene matches: 10. The germline gives CDR1 SGDLS, CDR2 YYNGEE.

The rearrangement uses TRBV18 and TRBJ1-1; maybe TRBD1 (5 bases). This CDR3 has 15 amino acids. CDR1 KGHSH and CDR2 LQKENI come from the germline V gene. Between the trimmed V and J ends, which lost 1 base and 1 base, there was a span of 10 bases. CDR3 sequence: CASSPQGYRNTEAFF. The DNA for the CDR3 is TGTGCCAGCTCACCACAGGGGTACCGGAACACTGAAGCTTTCTTT.

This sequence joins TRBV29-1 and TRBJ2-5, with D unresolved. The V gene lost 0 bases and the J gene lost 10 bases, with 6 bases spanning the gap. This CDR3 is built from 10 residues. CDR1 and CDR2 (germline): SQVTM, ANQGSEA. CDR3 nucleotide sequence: TGCAGCGTTGAAGAGGCCCGCCAGTACTTC. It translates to CSVEEARQYF.